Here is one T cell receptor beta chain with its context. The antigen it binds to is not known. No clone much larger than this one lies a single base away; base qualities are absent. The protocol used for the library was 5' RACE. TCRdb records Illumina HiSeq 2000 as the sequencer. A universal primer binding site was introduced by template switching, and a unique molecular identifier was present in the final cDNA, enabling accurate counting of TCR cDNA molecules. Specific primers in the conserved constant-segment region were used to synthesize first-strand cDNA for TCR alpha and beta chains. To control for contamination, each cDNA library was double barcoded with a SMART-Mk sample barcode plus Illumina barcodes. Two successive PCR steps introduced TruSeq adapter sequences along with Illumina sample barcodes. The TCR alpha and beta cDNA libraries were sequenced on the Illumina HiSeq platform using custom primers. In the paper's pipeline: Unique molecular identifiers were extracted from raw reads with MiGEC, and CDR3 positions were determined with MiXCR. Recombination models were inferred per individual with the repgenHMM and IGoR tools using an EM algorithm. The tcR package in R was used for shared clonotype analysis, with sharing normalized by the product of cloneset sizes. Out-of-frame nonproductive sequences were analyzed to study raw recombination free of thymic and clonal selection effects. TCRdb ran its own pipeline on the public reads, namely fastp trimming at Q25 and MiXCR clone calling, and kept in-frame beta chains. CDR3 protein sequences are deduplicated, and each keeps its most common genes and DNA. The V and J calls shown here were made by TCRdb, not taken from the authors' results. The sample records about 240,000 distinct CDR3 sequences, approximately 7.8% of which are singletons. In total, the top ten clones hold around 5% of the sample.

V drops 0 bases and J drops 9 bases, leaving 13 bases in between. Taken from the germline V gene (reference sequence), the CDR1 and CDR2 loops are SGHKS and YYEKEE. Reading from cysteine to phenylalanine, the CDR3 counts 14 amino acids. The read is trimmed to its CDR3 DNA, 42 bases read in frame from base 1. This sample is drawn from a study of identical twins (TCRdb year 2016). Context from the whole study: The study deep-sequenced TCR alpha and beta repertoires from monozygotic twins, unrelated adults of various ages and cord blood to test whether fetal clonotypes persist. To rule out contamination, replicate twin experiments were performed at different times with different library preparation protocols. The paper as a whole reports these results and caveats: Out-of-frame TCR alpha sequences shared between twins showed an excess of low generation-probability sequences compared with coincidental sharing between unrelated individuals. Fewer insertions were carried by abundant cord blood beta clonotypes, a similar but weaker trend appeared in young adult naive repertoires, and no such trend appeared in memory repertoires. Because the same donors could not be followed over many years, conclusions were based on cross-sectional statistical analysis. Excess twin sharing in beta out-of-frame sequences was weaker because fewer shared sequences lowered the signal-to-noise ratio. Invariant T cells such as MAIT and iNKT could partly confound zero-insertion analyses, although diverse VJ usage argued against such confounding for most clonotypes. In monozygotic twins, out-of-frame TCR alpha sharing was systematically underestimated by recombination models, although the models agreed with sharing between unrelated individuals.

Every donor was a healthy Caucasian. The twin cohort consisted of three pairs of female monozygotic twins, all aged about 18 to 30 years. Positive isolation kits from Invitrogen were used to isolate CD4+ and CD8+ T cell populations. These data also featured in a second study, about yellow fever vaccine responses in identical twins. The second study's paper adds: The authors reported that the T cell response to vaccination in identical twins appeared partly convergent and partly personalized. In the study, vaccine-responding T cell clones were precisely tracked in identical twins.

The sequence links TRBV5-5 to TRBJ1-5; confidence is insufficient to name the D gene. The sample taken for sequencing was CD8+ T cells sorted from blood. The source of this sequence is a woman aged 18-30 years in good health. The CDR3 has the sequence CASSLEIPPWPQHF. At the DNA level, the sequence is TGTGCCAGCAGCTTGGAAATCCCACCCTGGCCCCAGCATTTT.